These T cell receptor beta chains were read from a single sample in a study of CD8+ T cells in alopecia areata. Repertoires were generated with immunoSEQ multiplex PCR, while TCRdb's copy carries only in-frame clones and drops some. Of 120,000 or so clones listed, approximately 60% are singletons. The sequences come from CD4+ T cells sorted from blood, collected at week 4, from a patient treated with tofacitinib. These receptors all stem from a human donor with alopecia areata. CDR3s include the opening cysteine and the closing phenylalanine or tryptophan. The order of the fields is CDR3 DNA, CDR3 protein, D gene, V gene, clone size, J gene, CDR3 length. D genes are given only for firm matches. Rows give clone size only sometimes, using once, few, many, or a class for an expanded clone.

CDR3 DNA: TGCGCCAGCAGCTTTAACAGGGTTCGAGGAAGCGAGCAGTACTTC
CDR3 protein: CASSFNRVRGSEQYF
D gene: -
V gene: TRBV5-1
clone size: -
J gene: TRBJ2-7
CDR3 length: 15

CDR3 DNA: TGCGCCAGCAGCCAAGATCTGTTGGGACCGGGGAATGGCTACACCTTC
CDR3 protein: CASSQDLLGPGNGYTF
D gene: -
V gene: TRBV4-1
clone size: -
J gene: TRBJ1-2
CDR3 length: 16

CDR3 DNA: TGCGCCAGCAGCTCGCGGGACAGGGGAAACGAGCAGTACTTC
CDR3 protein: CASSSRDRGNEQYF
D gene: TRBD1
V gene: TRBV5-1
clone size: once
J gene: TRBJ2-7
CDR3 length: 14

CDR3 DNA: TGCGCCAGCAGTCACCCCTCGAGGCCCCAGCATTTT
CDR3 protein: CASSHPSRPQHF
D gene: -
V gene: TRBV23-1
clone size: -
J gene: TRBJ1-5
CDR3 length: 12

CDR3 DNA: TGCAGCGTTGTCAGGACGGGGTCCTACGAGCAGTACTTC
CDR3 protein: CSVVRTGSYEQYF
D gene: -
V gene: TRBV29-1
clone size: -
J gene: TRBJ2-7
CDR3 length: 13

CDR3 DNA: TGTGCCAGCAGCTACCAGACAGGGACCAATTCACCCCTCCACTTT
CDR3 protein: CASSYQTGTNSPLHF
D gene: TRBD1
V gene: TRBV7-2
clone size: -
J gene: TRBJ1-6
CDR3 length: 15

CDR3 DNA: TGCGCCAGCAGCTCTGACACAGGGGGGAACACTGAAGCTTTCTTT
CDR3 protein: CASSSDTGGNTEAFF
D gene: TRBD1
V gene: TRBV5-1
clone size: -
J gene: TRBJ1-1
CDR3 length: 15

CDR3 DNA: TGCAGCGTCCCCGGAGGGGGGGCTCAGTACTTC
CDR3 protein: CSVPGGGAQYF
D gene: -
V gene: TRBV29-1
clone size: -
J gene: TRBJ2-7
CDR3 length: 11

CDR3 DNA: TGCGCCAGCAGCCCAACCGGACGCGACGGGATGAGCAATCAGCCCCAGCATTTT
CDR3 protein: CASSPTGRDGMSNQPQHF
D gene: -
V gene: TRBV5-1
clone size: many
J gene: TRBJ1-5
CDR3 length: 18

CDR3 DNA: TGTGCCAGCAGTGGTTGGGGGAGGGGATTAGAGACCCAGTACTTC
CDR3 protein: CASSGWGRGLETQYF
D gene: TRBD2
V gene: TRBV25-1
clone size: -
J gene: TRBJ2-5
CDR3 length: 15

CDR3 DNA: TGTGCCAGCAGGTCGGACAGGGCCAGAGGCTACACCTTC
CDR3 protein: CASRSDRARGYTF
D gene: TRBD1
V gene: TRBV6-5
clone size: few
J gene: TRBJ1-2
CDR3 length: 13

CDR3 DNA: TGTGCCAGCATGGCAACGAACACCGGGGAGCTGTTTTTT
CDR3 protein: CASMATNTGELFF
D gene: -
V gene: TRBV6-5
clone size: -
J gene: TRBJ2-2
CDR3 length: 13

CDR3 DNA: TGTGCCAGCAGCTTATCCGGGTCTAATGAAAAACTGTTTTTT
CDR3 protein: CASSLSGSNEKLFF
D gene: -
V gene: TRBV7-2
clone size: -
J gene: TRBJ1-4
CDR3 length: 14